This T cell receptor (beta chain) originates from a study of blood T cell repertoires in COVID-19. The overall study: Samples came from the United States, Italy and Spain, spanning acute and convalescent COVID-19. Nucleic acid was either cDNA or gDNA, and it came from T cells, B-cell-depleted T cells, or PBMCs.

Sequenced by immunoSEQ multiplex PCR; TCRdb stores in-frame clones only, minus some. The sample yields 350,000 to 400,000 clones, roughly nine tenths seen once. This CDR3 contains 14 residues. CDR1 and CDR2 from the germline V gene are GTSNPN and SVGIG (reference sequence). With 1 base removed from V and 4 bases from J, the gap between germline ends came to 11 bases. Cohort assignment relied on participant-reported clinical history. The sequencing sample was made of PBMCs or T cells enriched from blood (not recorded which). The rearrangement uses TRBV30 and TRBJ2-1; D may be TRBD2 (5 bases). This TCR was recovered from a man aged 18 to 30 who had recovered from COVID-19. Written as DNA, the CDR3 is TGTGCCTGGAGTGCCCGGGGTCCTTACAATGAGCAGTTCTTC. Protein sequence: CAWSARGPYNEQFF.